One sample yielded the 32 T cell receptor beta chains listed below, sequenced in a study of blood T cells in healthy people across ages. The authors ran a second PCR of about 6 to 11 cycles using a sample-barcoded 5' primer and a J-beta primer mix. TCRdb recomputed calls from the 5' RACE reads with MiXCR, one row per CDR3 protein. The data hold approximately 900,000 distinct CDR3 sequences, with just under 30% observed a single time. Separately, the same data were catalogued under a study of T cells of mothers and their children.

Sequenced input: blood. These TCRs come from a woman between 40 and 50 years old in good health.

The rearrangement joins TRBV4-3 to TRBJ2-3; D might be TRBD1 (5 bases). CDR1 LGHNA and CDR2 YSLEER come from the germline V gene. The CDR3 covers 14 residues. V was clipped by 0 bases and J by 6 bases, with 10 bases between them. CDR3 nucleotide sequence: TGCGCCAGCAGCCAAGATGCAGGGTCCGATACGCAGTATTTT. Its translation is CASSQDAGSDTQYF.

This clonotype was counted ten times or more. The V call is TRBV5-1, the J call TRBJ2-1; D remains unclear. The CDR3 loop spans 14 amino acids. Between the trimmed V and J ends, which lost 0 bases and 3 bases, there was a span of 7 bases. Germline V gene lookup returns CDR1 SGHRS and CDR2 YFSETQ. In nucleotides, the CDR3 is TGCGCCAGCAGCTTGGGGCAGAACTACAATGAGCAGTTCTTC. Translation gives CASSLGQNYNEQFF. Full variable domain (rest looked up from reference TRBV5-1 and TRBJ2-1): KAGVTQTPRYLIKTRGQQVTLSCSPISGHRSVSWYQQTPGQGLQFLFEYFSETQRNKGNFPGRFSGRQFSNSRSEMNVSTLELGDSALYLCASSLGQNYNEQFFGPGTRLTVL.

The chain joins TRBV20-1 to TRBJ2-4; D not certain. CDR1 and CDR2 from the germline V gene are DFQATT and SNEGSKA (reference sequence). The CDR3 loop spans 13 amino acids. The V and J ends lost 3 bases and 6 bases respectively, with 12 bases between them. The CDR3 sequence: CSARETRGNIQYF. DNA of the CDR3: TGCAGTGCTAGGGAGACCCGCGGAAACATTCAGTACTTC.

This chain uses TRBV5-1 with TRBJ1-1; D remains unclear. The germline V and J ends were trimmed by 4 bases and 1 base, with 11 bases remaining between them. This CDR3 comprises 14 residues. In germline, CDR1 is SGHRS, CDR2 YFSETQ. This CDR3 is CASSRARRNTEAFF. The DNA for the CDR3 is TGCGCCAGCAGCCGGGCTAGGAGGAACACTGAAGCTTTCTTT. Filled out from reference TRBV5-1 and TRBJ1-1, the complete variable domain reads KAGVTQTPRYLIKTRGQQVTLSCSPISGHRSVSWYQQTPGQGLQFLFEYFSETQRNKGNFPGRFSGRQFSNSRSEMNVSTLELGDSALYLCASSRARRNTEAFFGQGTRLTVV.

In its sample, this clonotype was seen a few times. The rearrangement joins TRBV6-6 to TRBJ2-1; tentative D call: TRBD1 (6 bases). The CDR3 totals 16 residues. CDR1 is MNHNY and CDR2 is SVGAGI in the germline V gene (reference sequence). Trimming cost V 0 bases and J 2 bases, with 11 bases left between them. CDR3 loop: CASSYSDSAAYNEQFF. CDR3 coding DNA: TGTGCCAGCAGTTACTCGGACAGTGCGGCCTACAATGAGCAGTTCTTC.

This clonotype was counted only a few times. The chain joins TRBV20-1 to TRBJ2-7; 12 nucleotides match TRBD1. CDR3 size: 14 residues. Germline V lookup: CDR1 DFQATT, CDR2 SNEGSKA (reference sequence). Germline trimming cut 6 bases from V and 5 bases from J; bases unmatched to any gene: 8. The CDR3 here is CSARSGQGADEQYF. CDR3 DNA sequence: TGCAGTGCCCGGTCGGGACAGGGGGCGGACGAGCAGTACTTC.

This clonotype was counted ten times or more. The V gene is TRBV11-2, the J gene TRBJ1-2; 9 bases are a match to TRBD1. V shed 4 bases and J 0 bases; nucleotides not matched to a gene: 12. This CDR3 is built from 18 residues. CDR1 is SGHAT and CDR2 is FQNNGV in the germline V gene. The CDR3 sequence is CASSSRPGTGNPNYGYTF. CDR3 in DNA: TGTGCCAGCAGCTCGCGTCCCGGGACAGGGAACCCTAACTATGGCTACACCTTC.

This clonotype turned up a few times. The chain carries TRBV20-1 and TRBJ1-1; no reliable D call. CDR3 size: 14 residues. Germline V lookup: CDR1 DFQATT, CDR2 SNEGSKA (reference sequence). Trimming shortened V by 2 bases and J by 6 bases, and 16 bases separated the two germline ends. CDR3 region: CSARPVGSRPEAFF. CDR3 DNA sequence: TGCAGTGCTAGACCGGTAGGATCCCGCCCTGAAGCTTTCTTT.

In the case of this clonotype: At one of its ends the junction is not consistent with the germline gene, which may arise from a read error. In DNA, the CDR3 is TGTGCCAGCGGCTTCCGTGATTCCTACGAGCAGTACTTC. Translating it yields CASGFRDSYEQYF. V usage is TRBV7-9 and J usage is TRBJ2-7; D gene uncertain. Germline lookup yields CDR1 SEHNR and CDR2 FQNEAQ (reference sequence). This CDR3 comprises 13 residues.

This chain joins TRBV3-1 and TRBJ2-7, with D maybe TRBD2 (5 bases). CDR1 LGHDT and CDR2 YNNKEL come from the germline V gene (reference sequence). The ends were cut back, 0 bases at V and 2 bases at J, with 14 bases in the middle. The CDR3 runs 16 residues. In DNA, the CDR3 is TGTGCCAGCAGCCAAGATCTTAGAGGGTCAACCTACGAGCAGTACTTC. Translating gives CASSQDLRGSTYEQYF.

On this clonotype: Since a much larger clone is just one base distant, this may be a read error. The chain has TRBV3-1 and TRBJ1-2; unclear D gene. The germline V and J ends were trimmed by 5 bases and 8 bases, with 18 bases remaining between them. Per the germline V gene, CDR1 is LGHDT and CDR2 is YNNKEL (reference sequence). The CDR3 consists of 14 residues. The CDR3 DNA sequence: TGTGCCAGCAGCATGGGCGAGGTCTCGGGGGGCTACACCTTC. Amino acid sequence: CASSMGEVSGGYTF. The complete variable domain, with remaining parts taken from reference TRBV3-1 and TRBJ1-2, reads DTAVSQTPKYLVTQMGNDKSIKCEQNLGHDTMYWYKQDSKKFLKIMFSYNNKELIINETVPNRFSPKSPDKAHLNLHINSLELGDSAVYFCASSMGEVSGGYTFGSGTRLTVV.

This chain connects TRBV19 to TRBJ1-2, with D unresolved. V lost 5 bases and J lost 4, with 11 bases in between. Germline lookup yields CDR1 LNHDA and CDR2 SQIVND (reference sequence). The CDR3 length is 13 residues. The CDR3 DNA sequence: TGTGCCAGTAGTTCAGAGGAACTCTATGGCTACACCTTC. This gives the protein CASSSEELYGYTF.

The chain employs TRBV12-3 or TRBV12-4 and TRBJ1-2; D perhaps matches TRBD1 (5 bases). The CDR3 consists of 13 residues. Trimming cost V 8 bases and J 5 bases, with 15 bases left between them. The CDR3 sequence is CASSFGAEYGYTF. The CDR3 nucleotides are TGTGCCAGCTCGTTCGGGGCCGAGTATGGCTACACCTTC.

This clonotype was recorded a few times. The V call is TRBV20-1, the J call TRBJ2-1; 7 bases align to TRBD1. Germline values: CDR1 DFQATT, CDR2 SNEGSKA (reference sequence). The CDR3 length is 16 residues. Germline trimming cut 7 bases from V and 5 bases from J; bases unmatched to any gene: 17. The CDR3, as DNA: TGCAGTGTCCTCGGTAGGGGGCAAGGTAGGGACAATGAGCAGTTCTTC. This gives the protein CSVLGRGQGRDNEQFF.

A few counts support this clonotype. The chain links TRBV4-3 to TRBJ2-5; D unclear. V lost 1 base, J lost 5 bases, and 11 bases lay in between. The germline V gene encodes CDR1 LGHNA and CDR2 YSLEER. CDR3 length equals 14 residues. The CDR3 sequence: CASSQGTVGETQYF. DNA for the CDR3: TGCGCCAGCAGCCAAGGGACGGTGGGGGAGACCCAGTACTTC.

This clonotype was seen at least ten times. The chain recombines TRBV5-4 with TRBJ2-5; D unresolved. V was clipped by 2 bases and J by 3 bases, with 11 bases between them. This CDR3 region has 14 residues. Germline V CDR1 and CDR2: SGHNT, YYREEE (reference sequence). CDR3 bases: TGTGCCAGCAGCTTTGGGTTGGTGGAAGAGACCCAGTACTTC. As protein: CASSFGLVEETQYF. The whole variable domain, filled in from reference TRBV5-4 and TRBJ2-5, reads ETGVTQSPTHLIKTRGQQVTLRCSSQSGHNTVSWYQQALGQGPQFIFQYYREEENGRGNFPPRFSGLQFPNYSSELNVNALELDDSALYLCASSFGLVEETQYFGPGTRLLVL.

This clonotype was counted a few times. V and J are TRBV5-5 and TRBJ1-5; no reliable D call. V lost 4 bases and J lost 0, with 11 bases in between. The germline V gene encodes CDR1 SGHKS and CDR2 YYEKEE (reference sequence). The CDR3 has 15 amino acids. The CDR3 DNA sequence: TGTGCCAGCAGCCCGGATCCAAATAGCAATCAGCCCCAGCATTTT. Amino acid sequence: CASSPDPNSNQPQHF.

The rearrangement links TRBV14 to TRBJ1-2; D uncertain. V lost 4 bases to trimming and J lost 4 bases, with 16 bases between them. The CDR3 is 15 residues long. Germline V gene sequence: CDR1 SGHDN, CDR2 FVKESK. The DNA for the CDR3 is TGTGCCAGCAGCCGAGATCGGGCCCGCTCCTATGGCTACACCTTC. This encodes CASSRDRARSYGYTF.

Comments on this clonotype: The junction does not match germline at one end; this may be a read error. This chain links TRBV20-1 with TRBJ2-4; D not certain. This CDR3 comprises 14 residues. Germline lookup yields CDR1 DFQATT and CDR2 SNEGSKA (reference sequence). This CDR3 is CSARTRLDQNIRYF. The CDR3 nucleotides read TGCAGTGCTAGAACAAGGCTTGATCAAAACATTCGGTACTTC.

The chain links TRBV12-3 or TRBV12-4 to TRBJ2-5; D is possibly TRBD1 (6 bases). Trimming took off 3 bases at V and 2 bases at J, with 10 bases between the two ends. The CDR3 runs to 14 residues. The CDR3: CASSFGRGQETQYF. The CDR3 DNA is TGTGCCAGCAGTTTTGGCAGGGGTCAAGAGACCCAGTACTTC.

The chain links TRBV4-3 to TRBJ2-2; D possibly corresponds to TRBD1 (6 bases). The V gene lost 3 bases and the J gene lost 0 bases, with 8 bases spanning the gap. Per germline, CDR1 LGHNA and CDR2 YSLEER. The CDR3 is 15 residues long. CDR3 DNA sequence: TGCGCCAGCAGCCAGCGGACAGCGAACACCGGGGAGCTGTTTTTT. Its translation: CASSQRTANTGELFF.

In its sample, this clonotype was seen a few times. A single base separates this from a much larger clone, so it may be a read error. CDR3 DNA sequence: TGTGCCAGCGGCCCCTACCTGAACACTGAAGCTTTCTTT. Its protein product is CASGPYLNTEAFF. V is TRBV7-2 and J is TRBJ1-1, with D hard to call. V was trimmed by 8 bases and J by 0 bases, leaving 10 bases between them. The germline V gene has CDR1 SGHTA and CDR2 FQGNSA. The CDR3 totals 13 residues.

This clonotype was detected only a few times. CDR3 sequence (DNA): TGCGCCAGCAGCCAAGCCCTGAGAGGGGGGAGTGGGGGCAATGAGCAGTTCTTC. It specifies CASSQALRGGSGGNEQFF. The chain links TRBV4-1 to TRBJ2-1; D possibly matches TRBD1 or TRBD2 (6 bases each). Deletions cut 1 base from V and 6 bases from J, with 22 bases between. The CDR3 consists of 18 residues. Germline values: CDR1 MGHRA, CDR2 YSYEKL.

Turning to this clonotype: A much bigger clone sits one base away, suggesting this may be a read error. The J gene is TRBJ2-1, the V gene TRBV27, with TRBD1 matching 9 bases. The V gene's germline CDR1 is MNHEY and CDR2 SMNVEV (reference sequence). J gave up 8 bases and V 4 bases, and 6 bases lay outside the gene matches. The CDR3 has 14 amino acids. CDR3: CASSWGQGVDEQFF. DNA of the CDR3: TGTGCCAGCAGTTGGGGACAGGGCGTAGATGAGCAGTTCTTC.

This clonotype was found a few times. The chain links TRBV20-1 to TRBJ1-1, with a weak D call TRBD1 (6 bases). Germline CDR1 DFQATT, CDR2 SNEGSKA (reference sequence). V was cut by 6 bases and J by 3 bases, with 17 bases left in between. There are 14 residues in the CDR3. CDR3 amino acids: CSARPGPGDTEAFF. The CDR3 DNA is TGCAGTGCCCGGCCCGGACCAGGGGACACTGAAGCTTTCTTT.

This clonotype was detected a few times. The gene calls are TRBV10-3 and TRBJ1-6, with D hard to call. V was clipped by 2 bases and J by 8 bases, with 13 bases between them. The CDR3 is made up of 15 amino acids. Germline V lookup: CDR1 ENHRY, CDR2 SYGVKD. The CDR3 spells CAISESLIRDSPLHF. CDR3 sequence (DNA): TGTGCCATCAGTGAGAGTCTCATTCGGGATTCACCCCTCCACTTT.

This chain uses TRBV9 with TRBJ1-5, with D perhaps TRBD1 (5 bases). Germline V lookup: CDR1 SGDLS, CDR2 YYNGEE. V was shortened by 4 bases and J by 2 bases, with 16 bases between the two germline ends. This CDR3 has 16 residues. The CDR3 DNA reads TGTGCCAGCAGCCCCCATGGGGGGGGTGGCAATCAGCCCCAGCATTTT. Translation: CASSPHGGGGNQPQHF.

This clonotype was detected only once. The chain recombines TRBV20-1 with TRBJ2-1; 8 nucleotides agree with TRBD1. The end of the DNA is better explained by TRBJ2-7, so the J call may be wrong. CDR1 and CDR2 (germline): DFQATT, SNEGSKA (reference sequence). The CDR3 has 17 residues. In nucleotides, the CDR3 is TGCAGTGCTAGAGGGGACAGGAGCCTGATATCCTACAATGAGCAGTACTTC. Translating it yields CSARGDRSLISYNEQYF.

This clonotype was detected many times. V usage is TRBV28 and J usage is TRBJ2-7, with D maybe TRBD1 (7 bases). V gave up 8 bases and J gave up 2 bases, with 19 bases separating them. The V gene's germline CDR1 is MDHEN and CDR2 SYDVKM. The CDR3 length is 15 residues. CDR3 loop: CASQGEVQAPYEQYF. CDR3 DNA sequence: TGTGCCAGCCAGGGGGAGGTCCAGGCCCCCTACGAGCAGTACTTC.

The V call is TRBV27, the J call TRBJ2-7, with D unresolved. Trimming shortened V by 2 bases and J by 0 bases, and 8 bases separated the two germline ends. Germline values: CDR1 MNHEY, CDR2 SMNVEV (reference sequence). The CDR3 is 14 amino acids. The CDR3 nucleotides read TGTGCCAGCAGTTTAACCGAGAGCTCCTACGAGCAGTACTTC. Its translation: CASSLTESSYEQYF.

This rearrangement joins TRBV24-1 to TRBJ2-3; perhaps TRBD2 as D (5 bases). Germline V gene lookup returns CDR1 KGHDR and CDR2 SFDVKD. The V and J ends lost 6 bases and 6 bases respectively, with 12 bases between them. The CDR3 is 13 amino acids. The DNA of the CDR3 is TGTGCCACCAGTCCTGAGGGCCTGGATACGCAGTATTTT. Translated, it gives CATSPEGLDTQYF.

This clonotype turned up a few times. CDR3 nucleotide sequence: TGTGCCAGCAGCGTTTCGGGATGGGAAGAGACCCAGTACTTC. Its protein is CASSVSGWEETQYF. V is TRBV9 and J is TRBJ2-5; maybe TRBD2 (5 bases). The CDR3 sequence is 14 residues long. From germline, CDR1 is SGDLS and CDR2 YYNGEE. V was shortened by 2 bases and J by 3 bases, with 11 bases between the two germline ends.